The 13 T cell receptor beta chains listed next were all sequenced from one sample in a study of cytotoxic CD8 clonotypes in ibrutinib-treated CLL. Using immunoSEQ multiplex PCR, the repertoire was profiled, and TCRdb retains in-frame clones only, with some absent. The table includes 140,000 to 150,000 clones, about 75% detected once. Sequencing was performed on PBMCs, taken after 24 months of ibrutinib treatment. The source of these receptors is a human donor with chronic lymphocytic leukemia.

The chain couples TRBV30 to TRBJ2-7, with 8 bases aligning to TRBD2. This CDR3 has 13 amino acids. CDR1 is GTSNPN, CDR2 SVGIG, per germline (reference sequence). The trim removed 0 bases at V and 6 bases at J, leaving 4 bases unmatched. The CDR3 is CAWSVGLGGEQYF. The CDR3, as DNA: TGTGCCTGGAGTGTGGGACTAGGCGGCGAGCAGTACTTC.

This chain uses TRBV10-3 with TRBJ2-7; D may be TRBD1 (6 bases). Between the trimmed V and J ends, which lost 8 bases and 6 bases, there was a span of 20 bases. Germline V gene lookup returns CDR1 ENHRY and CDR2 SYGVKD. The CDR3 has 14 residues. CDR3: CAILYRDIGPEQYF. In nucleotides, the CDR3 is TGTGCCATCCTATACCGGGACATTGGACCCGAGCAGTACTTC.

The rearrangement links TRBV7-7 to TRBJ2-1; 7 bases fit TRBD2. The V segment lost 5 bases and the J segment 10 bases; nucleotides outside the gene matches: 8. This CDR3 has 13 residues. Germline V lookup: CDR1 SSHAT, CDR2 FNYEAQ (reference sequence). The CDR3 reads CASSPQAGGEQFF. CDR3 in DNA: TGTGCCAGCAGCCCCCAGGCCGGGGGGGAGCAGTTCTTC. Drawing the rest from reference TRBV7-7 and TRBJ2-1, the complete variable domain is GAGVSQSPRYKVTKRGQDVTLRCDPISSHATLYWYQQALGQGPEFLTYFNYEAQPDKSGLPSDRFSAERPEGSISTLTIQRTEQRDSAMYRCASSPQAGGEQFFGPGTRLTVL.

This clone turned up a few times. The gene calls are TRBV19 and TRBJ1-2; 9 nucleotides align to TRBD1. V lost 2 bases and J lost 4; bases outside the gene matches: 5. Germline assignment: CDR1 LNHDA and CDR2 SQIVND (reference sequence). The CDR3 length is 15 residues. The CDR3 bases are TGTGCCAGTAGTATAAGTTGGGACAGGGTCTATGGCTACACCTTC. Translated: CASSISWDRVYGYTF.

V usage is TRBV2 and J usage is TRBJ1-1, with D hard to call. Germline-derived CDR1 and CDR2 are SNHLY and FYNNEI. V lost 1 base to trimming and J lost 1 base, with 4 bases between them. This CDR3 is built from 13 residues. This CDR3 is CASSEVENTEAFF. The CDR3 nucleotides are TGTGCCAGCAGTGAAGTCGAGAACACTGAAGCTTTCTTT. The full variable domain, completed using reference TRBV2 and TRBJ1-1, is EPEVTQTPSHQVTQMGQEVILRCVPISNHLYFYWYRQILGQKVEFLVSFYNNEISEKSEIFDDQFSVERPDGSNFTLKIRSTKLEDSAMYFCASSEVENTEAFFGQGTRLTVV.

The V call is TRBV11-2, the J call TRBJ1-4; D remains ambiguous. Looked up from germline, CDR1 is SGHAT and CDR2 is FQNNGV. This CDR3 is built from 15 residues. V was cut by 4 bases and J by 0 bases, with 9 bases left in between. The CDR3 spells CASSSRGATNEKLFF. DNA of the CDR3: TGTGCCAGCAGCTCCCGAGGTGCAACTAATGAAAAACTGTTTTTT.

This CDR3 reads CAWSRGDQETQYF. DNA of the CDR3: TGTGCCTGGAGTCGAGGGGACCAAGAGACCCAGTACTTC. The chain has TRBV30 and TRBJ2-5; tentatively, D is TRBD1 or TRBD2 (5 bases each). Germline V lookup: CDR1 GTSNPN, CDR2 SVGIG (reference sequence). The germline V and J ends were trimmed by 2 bases and 0 bases, with 7 bases remaining between them. CDR3 size: 13 residues.

This clone was seen only once. The chain couples TRBV9 to TRBJ1-2; D remains unclear. The CDR3 has 13 amino acids. CDR1 SGDLS and CDR2 YYNGEE come from the germline V gene. The V end lost 4 bases, the J end lost 4 bases, and 11 bases lay between the germline ends. CDR3 sequence: CASSTPPGYGYTF. CDR3 in DNA: TGTGCCAGCAGCACTCCCCCAGGCTATGGCTACACCTTC.

The chain employs TRBV19 and TRBJ2-3; TRBD1 is a possible D gene (6 bases). There are 15 residues in the CDR3. CDR1 and CDR2 (germline): LNHDA, SQIVND (reference sequence). Trimming removed 3 bases from V and 2 bases from J, with 12 bases in between. The CDR3 DNA follows: TGTGCCAGTAGTATCAGGGACACCTACACAGATACGCAGTATTTT. Translation gives CASSIRDTYTDTQYF.

This clone was detected once. The chain employs TRBV27 and TRBJ2-3, with a weak D call TRBD1 (6 bases). The CDR3 is 15 amino acids. Germline CDR1 and CDR2: MNHEY and SMNVEV (reference sequence). Trimming cost V 6 bases and J 5 bases, with 18 bases left between them. CDR3 sequence: CASSPQGRRGDTQYF. In DNA form, the CDR3 reads TGTGCCAGCAGCCCCCAGGGGCGCCGGGGAGATACGCAGTATTTT.

The chain is built from TRBV5-6 and TRBJ2-7; D remains ambiguous. From germline, CDR1 is SGHDT and CDR2 YYEEEE. Trimming took off 0 bases at V and 3 bases at J, with 7 bases between the two ends. The CDR3 covers 13 residues. This CDR3 reads CASSLGQFYEQYF. The CDR3 nucleotides are TGTGCCAGCAGCTTGGGGCAGTTCTACGAGCAGTACTTC.

A single count supports this clone. The V and J genes are TRBV7-3 and TRBJ2-1; D not resolved. The germline gives CDR1 SGHTA, CDR2 FQGTGA. CDR3 size: 11 residues. V was pared by 4 bases and J by 6 bases, with 4 bases between. The CDR3 reads CASSSGNEQFF. Written as DNA, the CDR3 is TGTGCCAGCAGCTCCGGCAATGAGCAGTTCTTC.

In this sample, this clone turned up a few times. The gene calls are TRBV7-3 and TRBJ2-5; D tentatively fits TRBD1 or TRBD2 (6 bases each). In germline, CDR1 is SGHTA, CDR2 FQGTGA. The CDR3 runs 13 residues. V gave up 5 bases and J gave up 4 bases, with 11 bases separating them. The CDR3 bases are TGTGCCAGCAGCCTGGGGGGCCGAGAGACCCAGTACTTC. Translation gives CASSLGGRETQYF.